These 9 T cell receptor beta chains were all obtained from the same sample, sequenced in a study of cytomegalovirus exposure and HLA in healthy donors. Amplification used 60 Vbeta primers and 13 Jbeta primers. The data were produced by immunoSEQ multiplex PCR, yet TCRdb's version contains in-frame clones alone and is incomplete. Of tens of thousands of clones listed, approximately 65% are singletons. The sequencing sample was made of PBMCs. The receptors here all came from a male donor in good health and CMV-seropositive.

CDR3 sequence: CAWNRASYEQYF. DNA of the CDR3: TGTGCCTGGAACAGGGCCTCCTACGAGCAGTACTTC. The gene calls are TRBV30 and TRBJ2-7; possible D gene TRBD1, 6 bases. Germline V gives CDR1 GTSNPN, CDR2 SVGIG (reference sequence). V shed 4 bases and J shed 0 bases, with 7 bases lying between them. The length of the CDR3 is 12 residues.

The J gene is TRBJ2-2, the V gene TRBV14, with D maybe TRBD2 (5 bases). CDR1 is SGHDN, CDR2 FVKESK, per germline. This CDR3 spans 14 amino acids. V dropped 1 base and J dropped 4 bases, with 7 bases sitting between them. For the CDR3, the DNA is TGTGCCAGCAGCCAAGGACTAAGCACCGGGGAGCTGTTTTTT. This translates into CASSQGLSTGELFF.

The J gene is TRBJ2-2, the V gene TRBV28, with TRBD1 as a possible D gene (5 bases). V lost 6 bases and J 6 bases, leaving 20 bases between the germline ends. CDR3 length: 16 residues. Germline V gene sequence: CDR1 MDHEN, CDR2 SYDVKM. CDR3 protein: CASSFPSTEHPGELFF. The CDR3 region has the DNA TGTGCCAGCAGCTTCCCCTCGACAGAGCACCCCGGGGAGCTGTTTTTT.

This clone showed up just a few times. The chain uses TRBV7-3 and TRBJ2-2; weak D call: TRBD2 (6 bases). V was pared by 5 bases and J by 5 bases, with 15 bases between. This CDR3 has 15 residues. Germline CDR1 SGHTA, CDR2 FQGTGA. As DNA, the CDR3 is TGTGCCAGCAGCGAACGACGACTAGAGACCGGGGAGCTGTTTTTT. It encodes CASSERRLETGELFF.

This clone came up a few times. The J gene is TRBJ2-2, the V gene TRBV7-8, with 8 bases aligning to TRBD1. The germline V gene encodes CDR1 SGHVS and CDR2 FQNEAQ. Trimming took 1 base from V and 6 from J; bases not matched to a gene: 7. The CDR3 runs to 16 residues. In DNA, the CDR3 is TGTGCCAGCAGCTTAGGACAGGGGTTAATGGCCGGGGAGCTGTTTTTT. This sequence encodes CASSLGQGLMAGELFF.

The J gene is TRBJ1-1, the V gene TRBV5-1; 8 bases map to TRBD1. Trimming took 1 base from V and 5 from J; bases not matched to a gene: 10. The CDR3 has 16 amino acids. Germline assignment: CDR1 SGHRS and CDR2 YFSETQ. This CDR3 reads CASSLTPGQAATEAFF. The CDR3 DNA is TGCGCCAGCAGCTTGACCCCGGGACAGGCTGCGACTGAAGCTTTCTTT.

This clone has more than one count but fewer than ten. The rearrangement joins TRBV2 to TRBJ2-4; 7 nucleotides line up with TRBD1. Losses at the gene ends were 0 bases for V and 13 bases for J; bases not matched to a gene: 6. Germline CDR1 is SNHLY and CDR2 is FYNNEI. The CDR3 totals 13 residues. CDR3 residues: CASSEARKGAQYF. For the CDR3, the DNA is TGTGCCAGCAGTGAAGCGCGTAAGGGGGCCCAGTACTTC.

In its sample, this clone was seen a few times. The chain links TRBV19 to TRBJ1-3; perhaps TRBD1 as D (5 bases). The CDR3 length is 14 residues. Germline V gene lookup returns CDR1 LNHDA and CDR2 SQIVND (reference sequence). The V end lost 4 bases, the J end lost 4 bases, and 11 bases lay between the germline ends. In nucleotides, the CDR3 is TGTGCCAGTAGTACAGGGATAGTCGGAAACACCATATATTTT. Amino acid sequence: CASSTGIVGNTIYF.

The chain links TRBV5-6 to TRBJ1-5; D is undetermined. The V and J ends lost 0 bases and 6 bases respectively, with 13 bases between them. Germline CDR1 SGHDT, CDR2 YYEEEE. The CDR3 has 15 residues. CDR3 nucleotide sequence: TGTGCCAGCAGCTTGGACGGGGAAACGGGTCAGCCCCAGCATTTT. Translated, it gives CASSLDGETGQPQHF.